The 18 T cell receptor beta chains below come from one sample, sequenced in a study of beta chain features in type 1 diabetes. All of the isolated RNA was reverse transcribed, so expressed TCRB transcripts were sequenced. This table comes from immunoSEQ multiplex PCR, and its TCRdb copy is limited to in-frame clones, with some not included. The sample has about 900,000 clones; roughly 15% are singletons. The sequenced sample consisted of naive CD4+ T cells from blood. The source is a woman younger than 30 in good health.

The chain joins TRBV6-1 to TRBJ1-1; D is ambiguous. Germline CDR1 and CDR2: MNHNS and SASEGT. This CDR3 is 13 amino acids long. V lost 6 bases and J 10 bases, leaving 18 bases between the germline ends. This CDR3 reads CASSRPGSGVAFF. CDR3 DNA: TGTGCCAGCAGCCGACCGGGGTCTGGTGTAGCTTTCTTT.

The rearrangement links TRBV28 to TRBJ1-5, with a possible D match to TRBD1 (5 bases). Trimming stripped 5 bases from V and 4 bases from J, with 9 bases between. Germline V gene sequence: CDR1 MDHEN, CDR2 SYDVKM. The CDR3 runs 13 residues. CDR3 nucleotide sequence: TGTGCCAGCAGTCCGCAGGGAAATCAGCCCCAGCATTTT. Translated: CASSPQGNQPQHF.

V is TRBV25-1 and J is TRBJ1-1, with D perhaps matching TRBD1 (6 bases). This CDR3 spans 15 amino acids. The V end was cut by 4 bases, the J end by 0 bases, with 12 bases between. Germline assignment: CDR1 MGHDK and CDR2 SYGVNS. The DNA for the CDR3 is TGTGCCAGCAGTGGAACAGGGTCGATGAACACTGAAGCTTTCTTT. Residues: CASSGTGSMNTEAFF. The full variable domain, in which reference TRBV25-1 and TRBJ1-1 provide the parts outside the CDR3, is EADIYQTPRYLVIGTGKKITLECSQTMGHDKMYWYQQDPGMELHLIHYSYGVNSTEKGDLSSESTVSRIRTEHFPLTLESARPSHTSQYLCASSGTGSMNTEAFFGQGTRLTVV.

The chain carries TRBV7-9 and TRBJ2-1, with unresolved D. The V gene lost 1 base and the J gene lost 2 bases, with 6 bases spanning the gap. The CDR3 contains 14 residues. Germline V gene data show CDR1 as SEHNR and CDR2 as FQNEAQ (reference sequence). The CDR3 coding sequence is TGTGCCAGCAGCTTAGGAGGACCCTACAATGAGCAGTTCTTC. Its protein is CASSLGGPYNEQFF.

The chain carries TRBV27 and TRBJ2-5; TRBD2 matches 8 bases. The CDR3 is 14 amino acids. Germline V lookup: CDR1 MNHEY, CDR2 SMNVEV (reference sequence). V lost 6 bases to trimming and J lost 2 bases; unmatched junction nucleotides: 5. The CDR3 is CASRELAEQETQYF. The CDR3 DNA sequence: TGTGCCAGCAGGGAACTAGCGGAGCAAGAGACCCAGTACTTC.

This clone was detected only a few times. The rearrangement joins TRBV6-6 to TRBJ1-1; D remains ambiguous. Trimming took off 7 bases at V and 6 bases at J, with 9 bases between the two ends. The CDR3 runs 11 residues. Germline CDR1 is MNHNY and CDR2 is SVGAGI (reference sequence). In DNA, the CDR3 is TGTGCCAGCATAGAGTGGTCTGAAGCTTTCTTT. It codes for CASIEWSEAFF.

This clone occurred a few times. The V gene is TRBV4-3, the J gene TRBJ2-7, with 12 bases identical to TRBD2. Germline V gives CDR1 LGHNA, CDR2 YSLEER. Trimming took 0 bases from V and 6 from J; bases not matched to a gene: 9. CDR3 size: 17 residues. For the CDR3, the DNA is TGCGCCAGCAGCCAAGATTCGCTAGCGGGAGGGGGTCGCGAGCAGTACTTC. This sequence encodes CASSQDSLAGGGREQYF.

This clone appeared a few times. J is TRBJ2-7 and V is TRBV28; the D call may be TRBD1 or TRBD2 (5 bases each). Trimming stripped 7 bases from V and 4 bases from J, with 11 bases between. The CDR3 has 12 residues. Germline V gene sequence: CDR1 MDHEN, CDR2 SYDVKM. The CDR3 spells CASTGSTYEQYF. CDR3 nucleotides: TGTGCCAGCACAGGGAGTACGTACGAGCAGTACTTC.

As to this clone: Other nucleotide sequences from this sample produce the same CDR3. This rearrangement joins TRBV5-1 to TRBJ2-5; D ambiguous. V dropped 0 bases and J dropped 5 bases, with 5 bases sitting between them. Per the germline V gene, CDR1 is SGHRS and CDR2 is YFSETQ. The CDR3 is 12 residues long. The CDR3 DNA reads as TGCGCCAGCAGCTTGGCCGGGGAGACCCAGTACTTC. This codes for CASSLAGETQYF.

The V call is TRBV5-4, the J call TRBJ2-3; TRBD2 might be the D (6 bases). The CDR3 is made up of 12 amino acids. Germline CDR1 is SGHNT and CDR2 is YYREEE (reference sequence). V lost 7 bases to trimming and J lost 7 bases, with 13 bases between them. CDR3 region: CASRDSLNTQYF. The CDR3 coding sequence is TGTGCCAGCCGGGACTCACTTAATACGCAGTATTTT.

This clone came up a few times. The chain recombines TRBV5-1 with TRBJ2-2, with 11 bases aligning to TRBD2. Germline V CDR1 and CDR2: SGHRS, YFSETQ. This CDR3 region has 17 residues. The trim removed 5 bases at V and 1 base at J, leaving 7 bases unmatched. CDR3 DNA: TGCGCCAGCAGTCAAACTAGCGGGAGTTTGAACACCGGGGAGCTGTTTTTT. Its protein is CASSQTSGSLNTGELFF.

This chain connects TRBV9 to TRBJ1-1; D gene ambiguous. CDR1 and CDR2 from the germline V gene are SGDLS and YYNGEE. CDR3 length: 14 residues. V lost 0 bases and J lost 1, with 7 bases in between. In DNA, the CDR3 is TGTGCCAGCAGCGTAGATGCCAGGAACACTGAAGCTTTCTTT. Translating gives CASSVDARNTEAFF. Full variable domain (outside the CDR3, taken from reference TRBV9 and TRBJ1-1): DSGVTQTPKHLITATGQRVTLRCSPRSGDLSVYWYQQSLDQGLQFLIQYYNGEERAKGNILERFSAQQFPDLHSELNLSSLELGDSALYFCASSVDARNTEAFFGQGTRLTVV.

This clone was detected a few times. The V call is TRBV5-1, the J call TRBJ2-5, with D perhaps assigned TRBD1 or TRBD2 (5 bases each). Trimming took 1 base from V and 5 from J, leaving 15 bases between them. The CDR3 is 15 amino acids. CDR1 and CDR2 from the germline V gene are SGHRS and YFSETQ. This CDR3 reads CASSLSGTPGETQYF. CDR3 in DNA: TGCGCCAGCAGCTTGTCCGGGACGCCCGGGGAGACCCAGTACTTC.

V gene TRBV18 combines with J gene TRBJ1-1; 7 bases align to TRBD1. V was pared by 2 bases and J by 5 bases, with 11 bases of the junction left unmatched. This CDR3 is 16 amino acids long. Germline loops: CDR1 KGHSH, CDR2 LQKENI. The CDR3 region is CASSPIFQGERTEAFF. In DNA form, the CDR3 reads TGTGCCAGCTCACCAATTTTCCAGGGGGAACGGACTGAAGCTTTCTTT.

The chain has TRBV21-1 and TRBJ1-1; TRBD1 is the table's D call, not checked against the DNA. TRBV21-1 is a pseudogene. The CDR3 covers 15 residues. The CDR3 loop is CASSPRTAPNTEAFF. The CDR3 nucleotides are TGTGCCAGCAGCCCTCGGACAGCTCCTAACACTGAAGCTTTCTTT.

The genes are TRBV7-2 and TRBJ1-1; 9 bases agree with TRBD1. Trimming took 3 bases from V and 4 from J; bases not matched to a gene: 0. CDR1 SGHTA and CDR2 FQGNSA come from the germline V gene. This CDR3 region has 13 residues. The DNA for the CDR3 is TGTGCCAGCAGCTTGACAGGGGGCACTGAAGCTTTCTTT. It encodes CASSLTGGTEAFF.

This clone was recorded a few times. This chain joins TRBV11-2 and TRBJ2-1; 10 bases fit TRBD2. The CDR3 covers 14 residues. Germline CDR1 SGHAT, CDR2 FQNNGV. Unmatched junction bases numbered 7, after V lost 5 bases and J lost 9 bases. The CDR3, as DNA: TGTGCCAGCAGCCCGGGACTAGCGCAGGGTGAGCAGTTCTTC. This gives the protein CASSPGLAQGEQFF.

The J gene is TRBJ2-5, the V gene TRBV9; 11 bases are a match to TRBD1. In germline, CDR1 is SGDLS, CDR2 YYNGEE. The CDR3 consists of 15 residues. V shed 4 bases and J 5 bases; nucleotides not matched to a gene: 7. The CDR3: CASSFGQGARETQYF. The CDR3 DNA reads as TGTGCCAGCAGCTTCGGACAGGGGGCTAGGGAGACCCAGTACTTC. Based on the CDR3 plus reference TRBV9 and TRBJ2-5, the full variable domain is DSGVTQTPKHLITATGQRVTLRCSPRSGDLSVYWYQQSLDQGLQFLIQYYNGEERAKGNILERFSAQQFPDLHSELNLSSLELGDSALYFCASSFGQGARETQYFGPGTRLLVL.